A single sample gave rise to the 28 T cell receptor beta chains below, sequenced in a study of T cell repertoires in cytomegalovirus infection. TCRdb recomputed calls from the reads with MiXCR, one row per CDR3 protein. The table has fewer than 150,000 distinct CDR3 sequences, around 30% seen once. Antigens of these TCRs are unknown. Specimen: CD8+ T cells from cultured PBMCs, collected from culture after CMV antigen stimulation. The source of these receptors is a human donor in good health (CMV status not recorded). Some clones in this sample may be carry-over from other donors' samples.

V and J are TRBV19 and TRBJ2-1; D remains unclear. The V end was cut by 3 bases, the J end by 5 bases, with 8 bases between. CDR1 and CDR2 (germline): LNHDA, SQIVND (reference sequence). The CDR3 contains 13 residues. CDR3 amino acids: CASSMAGNNEQFF. CDR3 bases: TGTGCCAGTAGTATGGCAGGTAACAATGAGCAGTTCTTC.

The chain links TRBV7-6 to TRBJ2-4; 7 nucleotides align to TRBD2. Looked up from germline, CDR1 is SGHVS and CDR2 is FNYEAQ. The trim removed 5 bases at V and 6 bases at J, leaving 16 bases unmatched. This CDR3 has 17 residues. CDR3 sequence: CASSPLGGSGAINIQYF. CDR3 bases: TGTGCCAGCAGCCCCCTAGGAGGGAGCGGGGCTATAAACATTCAGTACTTC.

This clonotype has a handful of counts. This chain connects TRBV20-1 to TRBJ2-7; 11 nucleotides match TRBD1. CDR1 and CDR2 (germline): DFQATT, SNEGSKA (reference sequence). CDR3 length: 16 amino acids. The CDR3 region has the DNA TGCACCTCCCGGAGGGCCGAAGGACAGGGGGCTCGGGAGCAGTACTTC. Translation: CTSRRAEGQGAREQYF.

This clonotype was counted a single time. V is TRBV3-1 and J is TRBJ2-1, with D possibly being TRBD1 (5 bases). Per the germline V gene, CDR1 is LGHDT and CDR2 is YNNKEL (reference sequence). The CDR3 spans 16 residues. Between the trimmed V and J ends, which lost 0 bases and 6 bases, there was a span of 15 bases. The CDR3: CASSQDIGRARNEQFF. The CDR3 region has the DNA TGTGCCAGCAGCCAAGATATCGGCAGGGCCCGCAATGAGCAGTTCTTC.

This clonotype was counted many times. CDR3: CASSPFPDRVANTEAFF. For the CDR3, the DNA is TGCGCCAGCAGCCCCTTCCCCGACAGGGTGGCGAACACTGAAGCTTTCTTT. The rearrangement links TRBV4-1 to TRBJ1-1; 7 bases match TRBD1. Germline V gives CDR1 MGHRA, CDR2 YSYEKL. The CDR3 has 17 amino acids. V trimming: 4 bases; J trimming: 1 base; junction bases outside the gene matches: 12.

A remark on this clonotype: One base away lies a much larger clone, so this may be a sequencing read error. The rearrangement joins TRBV7-2 to TRBJ2-1; D remains unclear. Deletions cut 4 bases from V and 8 bases from J, with 15 bases between. Germline CDR1 reads SGHTA; CDR2 reads FQGNSA. The CDR3 spans 14 residues. CDR3 sequence: CASSSADLGDEQFF. The DNA of the CDR3 is TGTGCCAGCAGCTCCGCCGACCTAGGCGATGAGCAGTTCTTC. Together with reference TRBV7-2 and TRBJ2-1, the CDR3 gives the full variable domain: GAGVSQSPSNKVTEKGKDVELRCDPISGHTALYWYRQSLGQGLEFLIYFQGNSAPDKSGLPSDRFSAERTGGSVSTLTIQRTQQEDSAVYLCASSSADLGDEQFFGPGTRLTVL.

This clonotype was counted at least ten times. The chain is built from TRBV6-5 and TRBJ2-6; 11 bases agree with TRBD2. J lost 3 bases, V lost 1 base, and 8 bases had no gene match. The CDR3 loop spans 19 amino acids. Germline V lookup: CDR1 MNHEY, CDR2 SVGAGI. The CDR3 DNA sequence: TGTGCCAGCAGTTACTGGGTAGCGGGGGGGCCGGGTGGGGCCAACGTCCTGACTTTC. It codes for CASSYWVAGGPGGANVLTF.

The chain uses TRBV4-1 and TRBJ2-5; D could derive from TRBD1 or TRBD2 (5 bases each). Trimming pared 1 base from V and 1 base from J, leaving 10 bases between. This CDR3 comprises 15 residues. CDR1 is MGHRA, CDR2 YSYEKL, per germline. The CDR3 DNA sequence: TGCGCCAGCAGCCAAGGGGGGACGTCCCAAGAGACCCAGTACTTC. Amino acids: CASSQGGTSQETQYF.

The chain uses TRBV11-2 and TRBJ2-7; D possibly corresponds to TRBD2 (6 bases). V was clipped by 5 bases and J by 0 bases, with 11 bases between them. This CDR3 is 14 amino acids long. Per the germline V gene, CDR1 is SGHAT and CDR2 is FQNNGV. In DNA, the CDR3 is TGTGCCAGCAGCGGGGACTCCAGCTCCTACGAGCAGTACTTC. It specifies CASSGDSSSYEQYF.

This clonotype has ten or more counts. V is TRBV6-6 and J is TRBJ1-5; the match to TRBD1 covers 8 bases. Germline values: CDR1 MNHNY, CDR2 SVGAGI (reference sequence). With V trimmed by 2 bases and J by 2 bases, 5 bases remained unmatched. This CDR3 contains 16 residues. This CDR3 reads CASSYQPGQGNQPQHF. CDR3 DNA: TGTGCCAGCAGTTACCAACCGGGACAGGGCAATCAGCCCCAGCATTTT.

This chain joins TRBV5-1 and TRBJ2-1, with D possibly called TRBD1 or TRBD2 (5 bases each). This CDR3 is 16 amino acids long. The ends were cut back, 3 bases at V and 0 bases at J, with 13 bases in the middle. CDR1 and CDR2 from the germline V gene are SGHRS and YFSETQ. CDR3 sequence: CASSSPGRSSYNEQFF. The CDR3, as DNA: TGCGCCAGCAGCTCACCGGGACGGTCCTCCTACAATGAGCAGTTCTTC.

This clonotype was found many times. The rearrangement links TRBV7-2 to TRBJ1-2, with a weak D call TRBD1 (5 bases). CDR3 length: 14 residues. Per germline, CDR1 SGHTA and CDR2 FQGNSA. Trimming took 0 bases from V and 6 from J, leaving 11 bases between them. The CDR3 protein is CASSLAPGPNGYTF. CDR3 in DNA: TGTGCCAGCAGCTTAGCACCGGGACCCAATGGCTACACCTTC.

Note on this clonotype: This may be a read error: a much more frequent sequence differs by one nucleotide. The chain joins TRBV11-1 to TRBJ2-2; D ambiguous. The germline V gene has CDR1 SGHAT and CDR2 FQDESV (reference sequence). The CDR3 is made up of 18 amino acids. CDR3 sequence reads: CASSLGFYLPTNSGELFF. CDR3 DNA: TGTGCCAGCAGCTTAGGGTTTTATCTCCCGACGAACTCCGGGGAGCTGTTTTTT.

V is TRBV5-1 and J is TRBJ2-7, with a possible D match to TRBD1 (6 bases). CDR1 and CDR2 (germline): SGHRS, YFSETQ. This CDR3 contains 12 residues. The CDR3: CVSRGGTYEQYF. The CDR3, as DNA: TGCGTCTCGAGAGGGGGAACCTACGAGCAGTACTTC.

This rearrangement joins TRBV6-2 or TRBV6-3 to TRBJ2-5; 7 bases are shared with TRBD2. The CDR3 consists of 15 residues. CDR1 MNHEY and CDR2 SVGEGT come from the germline V gene. With V trimmed by 2 bases and J by 5 bases, 8 bases remained unmatched. Here the CDR3 reads CASSYGTTTWETQYF. The CDR3 bases are TGTGCCAGCAGTTACGGGACTACCACTTGGGAGACCCAGTACTTC.

This clonotype was seen a handful of times. This chain links TRBV11-2 with TRBJ1-3, with TRBD1 matching 8 bases. The CDR3 consists of 18 residues. The junction had 16 bases not matched to a gene; V was cut back by 5 bases and J by 4 bases. The germline V gene has CDR1 SGHAT and CDR2 FQNNGV. CDR3 sequence reads: CASSRAPERQGSGNTIYF. The CDR3 DNA reads as TGTGCCAGCAGCCGGGCCCCCGAACGACAGGGGTCGGGAAACACCATATATTTT.

CDR3 amino acids: CASSFSDRGLDEQYF. In nucleotides, the CDR3 is TGTGCCAGCAGTTTCTCGGACAGGGGACTCGACGAGCAGTACTTC. The rearrangement links TRBV28 to TRBJ2-7; 9 nucleotides match TRBD1. The CDR3 is 15 residues long. The J segment lost 5 bases and the V segment lost 3 bases, leaving 8 bases of the junction unmatched. The germline gives CDR1 MDHEN, CDR2 SYDVKM.

This clonotype came up many times. The chain links TRBV28 to TRBJ2-1, with 9 bases lining up with TRBD2. CDR1 and CDR2 from the germline V gene are MDHEN and SYDVKM. This CDR3 contains 15 residues. With 7 bases clipped from V and 1 base from J, the junction kept 5 bases outside the gene matches. DNA of the CDR3: TGTGCCAGCATTATTAGCGGGGGTTCCTACAATGAGCAGTTCTTC. Translating gives CASIISGGSYNEQFF.

This chain links TRBV6-1 with TRBJ2-7; 9 bases are a match to TRBD1. Losses at the gene ends were 9 bases for V and 2 bases for J; bases not matched to a gene: 5. The CDR3 contains 13 residues. The germline V gene encodes CDR1 MNHNS and CDR2 SASEGT. The CDR3 DNA follows: TGTGCCAGTCCGGGACAGGGAACCTACGAGCAGTACTTC. It is translated as CASPGQGTYEQYF.

The chain has TRBV9 and TRBJ2-7; 7 nucleotides line up with TRBD2. Germline assignment: CDR1 SGDLS and CDR2 YYNGEE. The V segment lost 7 bases and the J segment 1 base; nucleotides outside the gene matches: 8. CDR3 size: 14 residues. CDR3 protein: CASSAGDPSYEQYF. CDR3 bases: TGTGCCAGCTCCGCGGGGGACCCGTCCTACGAGCAGTACTTC. Looking up the rest from reference TRBV9 and TRBJ2-7 gives the full variable domain: DSGVTQTPKHLITATGQRVTLRCSPRSGDLSVYWYQQSLDQGLQFLIQYYNGEERAKGNILERFSAQQFPDLHSELNLSSLELGDSALYFCASSAGDPSYEQYFGPGTRLTVT.

Only a few counts were recorded for this clonotype. This sequence joins TRBV4-1 and TRBJ2-1, with D tentatively TRBD2 (7 bases). The CDR3 runs 16 residues. CDR1 is MGHRA and CDR2 is YSYEKL in the germline V gene. V was trimmed by 1 base and J by 4 bases, leaving 14 bases between them. DNA of the CDR3: TGCGCCAGCAGCCAAGTTCGAGGGGGGGGATACAATGAGCAGTTCTTC. This encodes CASSQVRGGGYNEQFF.

The chain links TRBV2 to TRBJ1-2; 9 positions agree with TRBD1. V lost 10 bases and J lost 6; bases outside the gene matches: 3. Germline V gene lookup returns CDR1 SNHLY and CDR2 FYNNEI. The CDR3 sequence is 11 residues long. CDR3 in DNA: TGTGCCACCGACAGGGGGAATGGCTACACCTTC. Its protein product is CATDRGNGYTF.

The V and J genes are TRBV7-2 and TRBJ2-1; 9 nucleotides line up with TRBD2. Trimming cost V 4 bases and J 9 bases; bases outside gene matches: 10. The CDR3 loop spans 15 amino acids. Germline lookup yields CDR1 SGHTA and CDR2 FQGNSA. CDR3 protein: CASSWKTRLAVEQFF. The CDR3 DNA reads TGTGCCAGCAGCTGGAAAACACGACTAGCGGTTGAGCAGTTCTTC.

The table lists this clonotype with a few counts. CDR3 amino acids: CASSPDSRGNQETQYF. The DNA of the CDR3 is TGTGCCAGCAGTCCGGACAGCCGGGGCAACCAAGAGACCCAGTACTTC. This rearrangement joins TRBV12-3 or TRBV12-4 to TRBJ2-5; maybe TRBD1 (6 bases). Trimming took off 5 bases at V and 0 bases at J, with 16 bases between the two ends. The CDR3 is 16 residues long.

The chain has TRBV28 and TRBJ2-7; weak D call: TRBD2 (7 bases). V was cut by 3 bases and J by 0 bases, with 15 bases left in between. CDR1 MDHEN and CDR2 SYDVKM come from the germline V gene. The CDR3 consists of 16 residues. The CDR3 sequence is CASSFGGALSSYEQYF. Written as DNA, the CDR3 is TGTGCCAGCAGTTTTGGGGGGGCCCTAAGCTCCTACGAGCAGTACTTC.

This clonotype has only one observation. V usage is TRBV20-1 and J usage is TRBJ2-3, with TRBD2 as a possible D gene (6 bases). V lost 4 bases and J lost 2, with 16 bases in between. The CDR3 sequence is 15 residues long. Germline V gene lookup returns CDR1 DFQATT and CDR2 SNEGSKA (reference sequence). CDR3 bases: TGCAGTGCTACCCCGAGCCGGGGGTCCACAGATACGCAGTATTTT. It specifies CSATPSRGSTDTQYF.

This clonotype has a handful of counts. V is TRBV12-3 or TRBV12-4 and J is TRBJ2-7; TRBD2 matches at 13 bases. After removal of 4 bases from V and 2 bases from J, the junction contained 8 bases not matched to a gene. The CDR3 runs to 17 residues. The CDR3 DNA follows: TGTGCCAGCAGTTCTGGACTAGCGGGGGATCCTACCTACGAGCAGTACTTC. Translated, it gives CASSSGLAGDPTYEQYF.

A note on this clonotype: Its ends do not fully match the called genes, so a read error is possible. The chain carries TRBV7-2 and TRBJ2-5; D is perhaps TRBD1 (6 bases). This CDR3 has 15 residues. The germline V gene encodes CDR1 SGHTA and CDR2 FQGNSA. DNA of the CDR3: TGTGCCAGCAGCTTGGGGCCAGGGGTCAAGGAGACCCGGTACTTC. Translated: CASSLGPGVKETRYF.